Here is one T cell receptor beta chain with its context. The antigen is unknown. Profiled with immunoSEQ multiplex PCR; TCRdb holds only in-frame clones, not every one. The sample has around 97,000 clones, about nine tenths seen once; the top ten hold over 40%. These data originate in a study of T cell responses to AZD1222 COVID-19 vaccine. Across the whole study: Pooling covered second doses at about 4 or about 12 weeks. Study-level points and caveats: CD4 TCRs associated with vaccination spanned spike, dominating at 160-218 and 743-854. The repertoires were collected only after the peak T cell response.

This specimen was peripheral blood, taken on day 0 of AZD1222 vaccination. The source of this sequence is an adult in good health.

CDR3 DNA: TGTGCCAGCAGTTTTGGTACGACTGAAGCTTTCTTT. Its translation: CASSFGTTEAFF. The rearrangement uses TRBV28 and TRBJ1-1, with D uncertain. The CDR3 covers 12 residues. The V end lost 3 bases, the J end lost 5 bases, and 7 bases lay between the germline ends. Per the germline V gene, CDR1 is MDHEN and CDR2 is SYDVKM.